One and the same sample provided the 21 T cell receptor beta chains below, sequenced in a study of T cells in Graves' hyperthyroidism and ophthalmopathy. TCR beta CDR3 regions were amplified from RNA transcripts. Initially, a first-round RT-PCR of the TCR CDR3 employed the HTBI primer set. TCRdb re-called the multiplex PCR reads with MiXCR, one entry per CDR3 protein. The sample has over 450,000 distinct CDR3 sequences; approximately 15% are singletons. The source material was blood. Receptors were obtained from a woman younger than 35 with Graves' hyperthyroidism.

This clonotype was seen ten or more times. This chain connects TRBV2 to TRBJ1-5, with D possibly being TRBD1 (5 bases). The length of the CDR3 is 15 residues. The germline V and J ends were trimmed by 6 bases and 8 bases, with 20 bases remaining between them. Germline V gives CDR1 SNHLY, CDR2 FYNNEI. This CDR3 reads CASRAVPGLGEPQHF. CDR3 DNA sequence: TGTGCCAGCAGGGCCGTACCGGGGCTCGGGGAGCCCCAGCATTTT.

This clonotype was counted at least ten times. The V call is TRBV27, the J call TRBJ2-1, with 9 positions matching TRBD2. Germline CDR1 and CDR2: MNHEY and SMNVEV (reference sequence). The V segment lost 0 bases and the J segment 10 bases; nucleotides outside the gene matches: 7. The CDR3 spans 15 residues. CDR3 bases: TGTGCCAGCAGTTTATCTTTAGCGGGAGTTCGGGAGCAGTTCTTC. Protein product: CASSLSLAGVREQFF.

This chain connects TRBV11-2 to TRBJ2-7, with TRBD2 matching 12 bases. CDR1 and CDR2 from the germline V gene are SGHAT and FQNNGV. CDR3 length: 17 amino acids. After removal of 1 base from V and 4 bases from J, the junction contained 8 bases not matched to a gene. CDR3 bases: TGTGCCAGCAGCTTAGGCCGAAGGACTAGCGGGGCTTACGAGCAGTACTTC. It specifies CASSLGRRTSGAYEQYF.

This clonotype turned up a few times. The chain combines TRBV4-2 with TRBJ2-6; possibly TRBD2 for D (6 bases). V dropped 1 base and J dropped 0 bases, with 13 bases sitting between them. The CDR3 runs 18 residues. Germline CDR1 reads LGHNA; CDR2 reads YNFKEQ. As DNA, the CDR3 is TGTGCCAGCAGCCAAGCGGCGGGGTTCCCCTCTGGGGCCAACGTCCTGACTTTC. This encodes CASSQAAGFPSGANVLTF.

Regarding this clonotype: A much larger clone lies one base from this, so it may be a read error. V is TRBV30 and J is TRBJ1-1, with 7 bases fitting TRBD1. Germline V gives CDR1 GTSNPN, CDR2 SVGIG (reference sequence). This CDR3 has 14 amino acids. CDR3 residues: CGWSVRQGVTEAFF. The DNA for the CDR3 is TGTGGCTGGAGTGTAAGGCAGGGGGTCACTGAAGCTTTCTTT.

This clonotype occurred many times. The chain recombines TRBV6-5 with TRBJ2-5, with D hard to call. This CDR3 spans 15 amino acids. V lost 1 base, J lost 5 bases, and 14 bases lay in between. From germline, CDR1 is MNHEY and CDR2 SVGAGI. The CDR3 sequence is CASSYFFPGWETQYF. CDR3 DNA: TGTGCCAGCAGTTACTTCTTCCCGGGTTGGGAGACCCAGTACTTC.

This clonotype was observed at least ten times. The rearrangement uses TRBV19 and TRBJ1-2; D not resolved. The CDR3 is 15 amino acids. CDR1 is LNHDA, CDR2 SQIVND, per germline (reference sequence). V was pared by 3 bases and J by 1 base, with 12 bases between. The CDR3 sequence is CASSISRTNNYGYTF. In DNA form, the CDR3 reads TGTGCCAGTAGTATTTCACGGACGAATAACTATGGCTACACCTTC.

V is TRBV20-1 and J is TRBJ2-7, with 9 bases lining up with TRBD2. Germline V gene lookup returns CDR1 DFQATT and CDR2 SNEGSKA (reference sequence). This CDR3 is 14 amino acids long. The V segment lost 5 bases and the J segment 6 bases; nucleotides outside the gene matches: 11. Here the CDR3 DNA reads TGCAGTGCTGTTTGGGGCGGGAGGGCCTTCGAGCAGTACGTC. Amino acids: CSAVWGGRAFEQYV.

The V and J genes are TRBV7-9 and TRBJ1-5; 8 nucleotides match TRBD1. CDR1 is SEHNR and CDR2 is FQNEAQ in the germline V gene (reference sequence). The CDR3 extends over 17 amino acids. The ends lost 0 bases at V and 3 bases at J; junction bases unmatched: 7. CDR3 DNA: TGTGCCAGCAGCTTAGCGATGACAGGGGACCCCAATCAGCCCCAGCATTTT. This codes for CASSLAMTGDPNQPQHF.

This clonotype was seen ten or more times. The V and J genes are TRBV30 and TRBJ1-3; unclear D gene. The CDR3 sequence is 14 residues long. V was clipped by 7 bases and J by 0 bases, with 13 bases between them. Germline values: CDR1 GTSNPN, CDR2 SVGIG (reference sequence). This CDR3 reads CASSSSGSGNTIYF. Written as DNA, the CDR3 is TGTGCCTCCTCCTCGAGCGGCTCTGGAAACACCATATATTTT.

This clonotype was seen at least ten times. The V gene is TRBV20-1, the J gene TRBJ2-1, with 9 bases identical to TRBD1. V lost 3 bases, J lost 4 bases, and 7 bases stayed unmatched. This CDR3 is 15 amino acids long. The germline V gene has CDR1 DFQATT and CDR2 SNEGSKA (reference sequence). The CDR3 loop is CSASSRDRGYNEQFF. In DNA form, the CDR3 reads TGCAGTGCTAGCTCCCGAGACAGGGGGTACAATGAGCAGTTCTTC.

In the case of this clonotype: This sequence may be a read error, since a much larger clone differs from it by one base. This chain links TRBV5-1 with TRBJ1-1; 11 nucleotides agree with TRBD1. Germline V gene data show CDR1 as SGHRS and CDR2 as YFSETQ. The CDR3 totals 15 residues. Written as DNA, the CDR3 is TGCGCCAGCAGCGAGGACAGGGGGCTGAACACTAAAGCTTTCTTT. Residues: CASSEDRGLNTKAFF.

This clonotype appeared many times. The rearrangement uses TRBV28 and TRBJ2-1, with TRBD1 as a possible D gene (5 bases). Trimming stripped 6 bases from V and 10 bases from J, with 13 bases between. Germline CDR1 MDHEN, CDR2 SYDVKM. The CDR3 totals 12 residues. The CDR3 region has the DNA TGTGCCAGCAGGTCGACAGCCGGGGAGCAGTTCTTC. It is translated as CASRSTAGEQFF.

This clonotype was observed many times. The V call is TRBV27, the J call TRBJ2-2, with 7 nucleotides matching TRBD1. This CDR3 comprises 18 residues. Germline V gene data show CDR1 as MNHEY and CDR2 as SMNVEV (reference sequence). With V trimmed by 3 bases and J by 7 bases, 17 bases remained unmatched. The CDR3 reads CASSLLTGVTRDNGELFF. CDR3 bases: TGTGCCAGCAGTTTGCTCACAGGGGTCACGAGAGATAACGGGGAGCTGTTTTTT.

This clonotype was picked up a small number of times. V and J are TRBV11-3 and TRBJ2-1; 10 nucleotides line up with TRBD2. This CDR3 comprises 17 residues. Germline V lookup: CDR1 SGHNT, CDR2 YENEEA. With V trimmed by 5 bases and J by 5 bases, 12 bases remained unmatched. CDR3 region: CASSPPQAGGPDNEQFF. In DNA, the CDR3 is TGTGCCAGCAGCCCCCCCCAAGCGGGAGGGCCCGACAATGAGCAGTTCTTC.

V gene TRBV19 combines with J gene TRBJ1-5; 8 bases line up with TRBD1. CDR3 length equals 15 residues. Germline V lookup: CDR1 LNHDA, CDR2 SQIVND (reference sequence). Germline trimming cut 2 bases from V and 6 bases from J; bases unmatched to any gene: 6. The CDR3 spells CASSIRTGLSQPQHF. DNA of the CDR3: TGTGCCAGTAGTATACGGACAGGGTTGAGTCAGCCCCAGCATTTT. The full variable domain, its missing parts supplied by reference TRBV19 and TRBJ1-5, is DGGITQSPKYLFRKEGQNVTLSCEQNLNHDAMYWYRQDPGQGLRLIYYSQIVNDFQKGDIAEGYSVSREKKESFPLTVTSAQKNPTAFYLCASSIRTGLSQPQHFGDGTRLSIL.

This chain links TRBV14 with TRBJ1-2, with no clear D. This CDR3 is 14 amino acids long. Per germline, CDR1 SGHDN and CDR2 FVKESK. Trimming pared 0 bases from V and 5 bases from J, leaving 10 bases between. The CDR3 DNA is TGTGCCAGCAGCCAAGATACGGATCCGTATGGCTACACCTTC. It translates to CASSQDTDPYGYTF.

The V and J genes are TRBV20-1 and TRBJ2-5, with 10 bases identical to TRBD2. Trimming removed 6 bases from V and 5 bases from J; junction bases left unmatched: 12. This CDR3 has 15 residues. Germline CDR1 is DFQATT and CDR2 is SNEGSKA (reference sequence). The CDR3 DNA follows: TGCAGTGCAAGCGGGCTAGCGGGAGACTTGGAGACCCAGTACTTC. Translation gives CSASGLAGDLETQYF.

This clonotype showed up many times. V gene TRBV28 combines with J gene TRBJ1-2, with D hard to call. Trimming cost V 3 bases and J 8 bases, with 13 bases left between them. Germline V gene data show CDR1 as MDHEN and CDR2 as SYDVKM. The CDR3 has 13 residues. CDR3 DNA: TGTGCCAGCAGTTTCGGGCCGCTCGGCGGCTACACCTTC. It translates to CASSFGPLGGYTF.

V gene TRBV27 combines with J gene TRBJ1-1; D is undetermined. The CDR3 contains 15 residues. CDR1 and CDR2 (germline): MNHEY, SMNVEV (reference sequence). With 5 bases removed from V and 0 bases from J, the gap between germline ends came to 13 bases. The CDR3 DNA reads as TGTGCCAGCAGTCTCAACCCACGGATGAACACTGAAGCTTTCTTT. Protein: CASSLNPRMNTEAFF.

This chain uses TRBV20-1 with TRBJ1-4; 10 bases map to TRBD1. From germline, CDR1 is DFQATT and CDR2 SNEGSKA (reference sequence). The CDR3 loop spans 16 amino acids. V dropped 2 bases and J dropped 0; count of bases not matched to a gene: 3. The CDR3 DNA reads TGCAGTGCTAGATCCGGACAGGGGGCAACTAATGAAAAACTGTTTTTT. It encodes CSARSGQGATNEKLFF.